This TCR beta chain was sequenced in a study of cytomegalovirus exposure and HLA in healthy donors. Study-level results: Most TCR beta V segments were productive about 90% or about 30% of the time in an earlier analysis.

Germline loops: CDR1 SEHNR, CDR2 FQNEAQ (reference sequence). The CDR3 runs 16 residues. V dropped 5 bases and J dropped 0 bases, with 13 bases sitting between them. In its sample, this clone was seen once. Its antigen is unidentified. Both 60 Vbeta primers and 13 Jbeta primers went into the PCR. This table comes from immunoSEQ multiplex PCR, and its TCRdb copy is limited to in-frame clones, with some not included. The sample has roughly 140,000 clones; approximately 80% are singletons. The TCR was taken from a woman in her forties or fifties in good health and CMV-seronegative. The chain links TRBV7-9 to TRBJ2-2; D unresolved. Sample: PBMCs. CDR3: CASSPLQESNTGELFF. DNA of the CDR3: TGTGCCAGCAGCCCGCTTCAGGAATCGAACACCGGGGAGCTGTTTTTT. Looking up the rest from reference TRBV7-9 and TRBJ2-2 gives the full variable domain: DTGVSQNPRHKITKRGQNVTFRCDPISEHNRLYWYRQTLGQGPEFLTYFQNEAQLEKSRLLSDRFSAERPKGSFSTLEIQRTEQGDSAMYLCASSPLQESNTGELFFGEGSRLTVL.